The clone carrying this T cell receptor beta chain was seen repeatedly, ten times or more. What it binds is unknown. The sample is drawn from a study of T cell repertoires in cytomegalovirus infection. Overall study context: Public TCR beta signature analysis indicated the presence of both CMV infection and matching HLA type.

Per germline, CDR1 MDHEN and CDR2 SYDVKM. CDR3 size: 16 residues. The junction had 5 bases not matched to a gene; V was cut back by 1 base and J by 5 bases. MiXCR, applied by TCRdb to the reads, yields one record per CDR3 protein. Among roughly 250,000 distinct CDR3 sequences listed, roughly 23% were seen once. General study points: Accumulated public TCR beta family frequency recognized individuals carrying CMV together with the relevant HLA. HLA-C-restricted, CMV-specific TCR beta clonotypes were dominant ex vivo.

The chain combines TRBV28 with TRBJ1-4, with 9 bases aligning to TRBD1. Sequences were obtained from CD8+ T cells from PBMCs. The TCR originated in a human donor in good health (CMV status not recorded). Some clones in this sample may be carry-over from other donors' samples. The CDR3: CASSLYGTGYNEKLFF. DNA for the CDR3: TGTGCCAGCAGTTTATATGGGACAGGGTACAATGAAAAACTGTTTTTT.